Listed below are T cell receptor beta chains from one sample, sequenced in a study of human T cells and chemical hapten exposure. TCRdb re-called the RACE reads through MiXCR, storing one row per CDR3 protein. Found here are roughly 120,000 distinct CDR3 sequences, less than 10% of them singletons; the top ten hold 3.1%. This material consisted of whole blood, taken in connection with sensitization to the hapten diphenylcyclopropenone (DPC). The receptors were sampled from a woman aged 40 to 49 with alopecia areata. Some clones in this sample may be carry-over from other donors' samples. Both conserved end residues are part of each CDR3. The order of the fields is J gene, D gene, V gene, CDR3 protein. D genes are given only for firm matches.

TRBJ2-5,.,TRBV1,CTSSQETISRSETQYF
TRBJ2-7,.,TRBV3-1,CASSPSGLGYEQYF
TRBJ2-7,TRBD1,TRBV7-9,CASTRGTGPPGEQYF
TRBJ2-7,.,TRBV7-9,CASSSDLRGAYEQYF
TRBJ2-2,.,TRBV6-1,CATTSGAGELFF
TRBJ2-7,TRBD1,TRBV12-3/TRBV12-4,CASSPTTGVPYEQYF
TRBJ1-4,.,TRBV12-3/TRBV12-4,CASSLVPGINEKLFF
TRBJ1-1,TRBD1,TRBV28,CASSSQGGIFTEAFF
TRBJ2-7,.,TRBV6-5,CASSYSGGPSYEQYF
TRBJ2-5,TRBD1,TRBV10-3,CAARTGTAQETQYF
TRBJ1-2,.,TRBV27,CASSLLRTDPYGYTF
TRBJ1-5,.,TRBV15,CATSRDRATNQPQHF
TRBJ1-5,TRBD1,TRBV24-1,CATSDLGTGCNQPQHF
TRBJ2-7,.,TRBV7-2,CASSLAPAGFQVYEQYF
TRBJ2-3,TRBD2,TRBV7-8,CARVTSGGDTQYF
TRBJ1-2,.,TRBV6-6,CASSYPDSTWDYGYTF
TRBJ1-3,TRBD1,TRBV20-1,CSAPLTGTGNTIYF
TRBJ2-4,.,TRBV30,CAWREDREGQYF
TRBJ2-5,TRBD1,TRBV12-3/TRBV12-4,CASSRRTGEKETQYF
TRBJ2-5,.,TRBV9,CASSVSDSTQYF
TRBJ2-5,.,TRBV29-1,CSVEGGPGHQETQYF
TRBJ2-2,.,TRBV7-6,CASSQPGTGTGELFF
TRBJ2-1,TRBD1,TRBV4-1,CASSQGGTGGYNEQFF
TRBJ2-7,TRBD1,TRBV7-2,CASSSGTGVFEQYF
TRBJ2-6,.,TRBV18,CASSPGNSGANVLTF
TRBJ2-1,TRBD2,TRBV7-8,CASSLIPSGYNEQFF
TRBJ2-7,.,TRBV11-2,CASSLGVDYEQYF
TRBJ2-7,.,TRBV11-2,CASSLAAREYEQYF
TRBJ2-2,.,TRBV7-8,CASSLGYPGTGELFF
TRBJ1-4,TRBD1,TRBV6-5,CASSYGTDGEKLFF
TRBJ2-5,.,TRBV27,CASSLGGSRETQYF
TRBJ2-3,TRBD1,TRBV19,CASSTRTGVGDTQYF
TRBJ1-2,.,TRBV24-1,CATGDPGGGALGYTF